Listed below are T cell receptor beta chains from one sample, sequenced in a study of T cells in Graves' hyperthyroidism and ophthalmopathy. TCRdb called the multiplex PCR reads again in MiXCR, with one record for every CDR3 protein. The table lists 96,000 or so distinct CDR3 sequences, roughly 56% of them singletons. Sequenced sample: blood. These receptors were collected from a woman aged 40 to 55 with Graves' hyperthyroidism. CDR3s include the opening cysteine and the closing phenylalanine or tryptophan. A D gene is named only where the DNA matches it firmly. Clone size is given for some rows only: seen once, a few or many times, or a class if the clone is expanded.

v_call	d_call	j_call	clone_size	cdr3_nt	cdr3_aa
TRBV6-5	.	TRBJ2-7	few	TGTGCCAGCAGTTACTCGACTCATATCTACGAGCAGTACTTC	CASSYSTHIYEQYF
TRBV7-2	.	TRBJ2-5	many	TGTGCCAGCAGCTTAAGGACGGTCGGCGAGACCCAGTACTTC	CASSLRTVGETQYF
TRBV20-1	TRBD1	TRBJ2-3	once	TGCAGTGCTATCCCCCCCGGGAAGGGGACAGGTACGCAGTATTTT	CSAIPPGKGTGTQYF
TRBV13	.	TRBJ1-2	.	TGTGCCAGCAGTTCAGACGGACAGTCCGCATCCCTCCACGTCTATGGCTACACCTTC	CASSSDGQSASLHVYGYTF
TRBV20-1	TRBD1	TRBJ1-5	.	TGCAGTGCTGCCGGGACAGGGGGCTTCAATCAGCCCCAGCATTTT	CSAAGTGGFNQPQHF
TRBV6-5	.	TRBJ2-2	many	TGTGCCGCCCAGGGAATCGTATCCGGGGAGCTGTTTTTT	CAAQGIVSGELFF
TRBV15	.	TRBJ1-3	.	TGTGCCACCAGCGTCAACCAGGGAGTCAATGGCTACACCATATATTTT	CATSVNQGVNGYTIYF
TRBV2	.	TRBJ1-1	.	TGTGCCAGCAGTGGAAGCGGTGGAAACACTGAAGCTTTCTTT	CASSGSGGNTEAFF
TRBV20-1	TRBD2	TRBJ2-5	.	TGCAGTGCTAGTGCCCTAGCGGGAGGACAAGAGACCCAGTACTTC	CSASALAGGQETQYF
TRBV5-1	.	TRBJ2-7	many	TGCGCCAGCAGCTTGGTTAAGGGCTCCTACGAGCAGTACTTC	CASSLVKGSYEQYF
TRBV7-8	.	TRBJ2-7	.	TGTGCCAGCAGCCCCCCAGGTCTCGAGCAGTACTTC	CASSPPGLEQYF
TRBV5-1	TRBD2	TRBJ2-7	many	TGCGCCAGCAGCAAAACTAGCGGGAGTAGCGAGCAGTACTTC	CASSKTSGSSEQYF
TRBV10-3	.	TRBJ1-6	many	TGTGCCAGCAGTGGGCCCCAGGCTCGGATAATAAATTCACCCCTCCACTTT	CASSGPQARIINSPLHF
TRBV10-3	.	TRBJ1-3	.	TGTGCCATCAGTGGTGAGGACCGACGAAACACCATATATTTT	CAISGEDRRNTIYF
TRBV20-1	.	TRBJ1-5	.	TGCAGTGCTCTGGCGGCAGGGCCTAGTCAGCCCCAGCATTTT	CSALAAGPSQPQHF
TRBV9	TRBD2	TRBJ2-2	.	TGTGCCAGCACCCTAGCGGGGGGGGGGGAGCTGTTTTTT	CASTLAGGGELFF
TRBV7-9	.	TRBJ2-5	.	TGTGCCAGCAGCCATTCGACATTGGGGGGTCAGACCCAGTACTTC	CASSHSTLGGQTQYF
TRBV19	TRBD2	TRBJ2-3	few	TGTGCCAGTGCCCTGGGACTAGCGGCAGATATGCAGTATTTT	CASALGLAADMQYF
TRBV12-3/TRBV12-4	.	TRBJ2-2	few	TGTGCCAGCAGCCCCCTTAGGGGCAGGGCGGGCGGGGCGGAGCTGTTTTTT	CASSPLRGRAGGAELFF
TRBV13	.	TRBJ1-1	many	TGTGCCAGCAGCTTACCTACAGCGGGCACTGAAGCTTTCTTT	CASSLPTAGTEAFF
TRBV12-3/TRBV12-4	.	TRBJ1-5	many	TGTGCCAGCAGTTTAATAGCTAGCAATCAGCCCCAGCATTTT	CASSLIASNQPQHF
TRBV10-3	TRBD2	TRBJ2-2	once	TGTGCCATCAGTGAAGAACTAGCGGGGGGACACACCGGGGAGCTGTTTTTT	CAISEELAGGHTGELFF
TRBV7-2	.	TRBJ1-2	many	TGTGCCAGCAGCCCCCCCGGCTTGGCACATGACTACACCTTC	CASSPPGLAHDYTF
TRBV12-3/TRBV12-4	TRBD2	TRBJ2-7	many	TGTGCCAGCAGCCCCGGACTAGCGGGAGTGTACGAGCAGTACTTC	CASSPGLAGVYEQYF
TRBV4-3	TRBD1	TRBJ1-5	few	TGCGCCAGCAGCCCCGGAGACAGGGGCTTTCAGCCCCAGCATTTT	CASSPGDRGFQPQHF
TRBV7-2	.	TRBJ2-5	.	TGTGCCAGCAGCTACACGGAAACCGCGAGGGGGGCCCAGTACTTC	CASSYTETARGAQYF
TRBV7-8	.	TRBJ1-3	.	TGTGCCAGCAGCTTAGGATCTAGCGGGACCTACGAGGGAAACACCATATATTTT	CASSLGSSGTYEGNTIYF
TRBV5-6	.	TRBJ1-1	.	TGTGCCAGCAGCGTAACCAGGTATATTGACACTGAAGCTTTCTTC	CASSVTRYIDTEAFF
TRBV27	.	TRBJ2-2	.	TGTGCCAGCAGTTCCGTGGAGCGGGAGCTGTTTTTT	CASSSVERELFF
TRBV20-1	.	TRBJ1-1	many	TGCAGTGCTAGAGCGCCAGGACAGAAAGCTTTCTTT	CSARAPGQKAFF
TRBV7-9	TRBD1	TRBJ1-3	.	TGTGCCAGCAGCTATGGACAGGGATCCAACACCATATATTTT	CASSYGQGSNTIYF
TRBV20-1	TRBD1	TRBJ2-7	.	TGCAGTTACTGGGGACAGGGCTACGAGCAGTACTTC	CSYWGQGYEQYF
TRBV7-8	TRBD2	TRBJ2-7	many	TGTGCCAGCAGCCCTCCTAGCGGGGGCTACGAGCAGTACTTC	CASSPPSGGYEQYF
TRBV7-9	.	TRBJ2-6	.	TGTGCCAGCAATAAGGGGTACGACTCTGGGGCCAACGTCCTGACTTTC	CASNKGYDSGANVLTF
TRBV7-9	.	TRBJ2-5	many	TGTGCCAGCAGCTTAGGCCGGCCTCGGGGGGAGACCCAGTACTTC	CASSLGRPRGETQYF
TRBV10-3	.	TRBJ1-5	.	TGTGCCATCACCATGGAGATCAATCAGCCCCAGCATTTT	CAITMEINQPQHF
TRBV30	.	TRBJ1-2	few	TGTGCCTGGCGTGGGGTCCATGGCTACACCTTC	CAWRGVHGYTF
TRBV7-2	.	TRBJ2-6	.	TGTGCCAGCAGTCATGCCGGACGGCTCTCTGGGGCCAACGTCCTGACTTTC	CASSHAGRLSGANVLTF
TRBV20-1	.	TRBJ2-7	.	TGCAGTGCCCCCCTAAACGGCGAGCAGTACTTC	CSAPLNGEQYF
TRBV7-9	.	TRBJ1-1	many	TGTGCCAGCAGCTCCTCCCGGGGGAACACTGAAGCTTTCTTT	CASSSSRGNTEAFF
TRBV20-1	.	TRBJ2-7	many	TGCAGTGCTAGGGGGGGAAGTGCGGTCGGGCTAGCTCTCTACGAGCAGTACTTC	CSARGGSAVGLALYEQYF
TRBV10-3	TRBD1	TRBJ1-6	.	TGTGCCATCAGGCCGGGACAGGGCTCCTATAATTCACCCCTCCACTTT	CAIRPGQGSYNSPLHF
TRBV5-1	.	TRBJ2-3	.	TGCGCCAGCAGCCAAGATTTACCGGATACGCAGTACTTT	CASSQDLPDTQYF
TRBV7-8	.	TRBJ1-2	.	TGTGCCAGCAGCTTAGACAGGGCTGCGGATGGCTACACCTTC	CASSLDRAADGYTF
TRBV7-2	.	TRBJ1-3	once	TGTGCCAGCAGCCAGGGCGGTTGGAACACCATGTATTTT	CASSQGGWNTMYF
TRBV7-2	TRBD1	TRBJ1-5	.	TGTGCCAGCAGTCCCCTAGCGGGAGGGGGCGATCAGCCCCAGCATTTT	CASSPLAGGGDQPQHF
TRBV13	.	TRBJ1-2	many	TGTGCCAGCAGCTTAAGTGAAGGAAACTATGGCTACACCTTC	CASSLSEGNYGYTF
TRBV15	TRBD1	TRBJ1-6	few	TGTGCCACCAGCAGAGCAGGGGGCGGTTCACCCCTCCACTTT	CATSRAGGGSPLHF
TRBV27	.	TRBJ2-7	many	TGTGCCAGCAGTTCCAGTTCCGAGCAGTACTTC	CASSSSSEQYF
TRBV30	.	TRBJ2-7	many	TGTGCCTGGGCTTTCTACCAGGGGTCCGAGCAGTACTTC	CAWAFYQGSEQYF
TRBV29-1	.	TRBJ2-6	.	TGCAGCGTTGATCCGGGAGACACTGGGGCCAACGTCCTGACTTTC	CSVDPGDTGANVLTF
TRBV7-8	.	TRBJ1-1	many	TGTGCCAGCAGCCAATGGACAGAGGAAGCTTTCTTT	CASSQWTEEAFF
TRBV4-3	.	TRBJ2-7	many	TGCGCCAGCAGCCAAGAGAGACTAGGGACCTACGAGCAGTACTTC	CASSQERLGTYEQYF
TRBV29-1	TRBD1	TRBJ1-5	.	TGCAGCGCGACAGGGAATAGCAATCAGCCCCAGCATTTT	CSATGNSNQPQHF